The 3 T cell receptor beta chains given below trace back to one sample, sequenced in a study of cytomegalovirus exposure and HLA in healthy donors. With 60 Vbeta and 13 Jbeta primers, the PCR was carried out. Some clones are missing from TCRdb's copy, which holds only in-frame ones; the method was immunoSEQ multiplex PCR. This table has about 160,000 clones, roughly 77% appearing once. Source material: PBMCs. The source of these receptors is a man between 50 and 59 years old in good health and CMV-seropositive.

This chain uses TRBV9 with TRBJ2-3, with 7 bases lining up with TRBD1. Germline loops: CDR1 SGDLS, CDR2 YYNGEE. Trimming cost V 6 bases and J 5 bases; bases outside gene matches: 9. The CDR3 loop spans 14 amino acids. CDR3 in amino acids: CASTLGGGLDTQYF. The CDR3 bases are TGTGCCAGCACCCTAGGGGGCGGCCTAGATACGCAGTATTTT. Full variable domain (missing parts from reference TRBV9 and TRBJ2-3): DSGVTQTPKHLITATGQRVTLRCSPRSGDLSVYWYQQSLDQGLQFLIQYYNGEERAKGNILERFSAQQFPDLHSELNLSSLELGDSALYFCASTLGGGLDTQYFGPGTRLTVL.

The chain is built from TRBV19 and TRBJ2-1, with 10 nucleotides matching TRBD2. V shed 2 bases and J 4 bases; nucleotides not matched to a gene: 2. The CDR3 has 15 residues. The germline V gene has CDR1 LNHDA and CDR2 SQIVND (reference sequence). For the CDR3, the DNA is TGTGCCAGTAGTATAACTAGCGGGGAATACAATGAGCAGTTCTTC. As protein: CASSITSGEYNEQFF. Complete variable domain (other parts from reference TRBV19 and TRBJ2-1): DGGITQSPKYLFRKEGQNVTLSCEQNLNHDAMYWYRQDPGQGLRLIYYSQIVNDFQKGDIAEGYSVSREKKESFPLTVTSAQKNPTAFYLCASSITSGEYNEQFFGPGTRLTVL.

This chain joins TRBV2 and TRBJ2-7; D ambiguous. V was cut by 8 bases and J by 9 bases, with 11 bases left in between. CDR3 length: 10 amino acids. Germline V gene data show CDR1 as SNHLY and CDR2 as FYNNEI. The CDR3 spells CASAAVGQYF. CDR3 in DNA: TGTGCCAGCGCGGCGGTAGGGCAGTACTTC.